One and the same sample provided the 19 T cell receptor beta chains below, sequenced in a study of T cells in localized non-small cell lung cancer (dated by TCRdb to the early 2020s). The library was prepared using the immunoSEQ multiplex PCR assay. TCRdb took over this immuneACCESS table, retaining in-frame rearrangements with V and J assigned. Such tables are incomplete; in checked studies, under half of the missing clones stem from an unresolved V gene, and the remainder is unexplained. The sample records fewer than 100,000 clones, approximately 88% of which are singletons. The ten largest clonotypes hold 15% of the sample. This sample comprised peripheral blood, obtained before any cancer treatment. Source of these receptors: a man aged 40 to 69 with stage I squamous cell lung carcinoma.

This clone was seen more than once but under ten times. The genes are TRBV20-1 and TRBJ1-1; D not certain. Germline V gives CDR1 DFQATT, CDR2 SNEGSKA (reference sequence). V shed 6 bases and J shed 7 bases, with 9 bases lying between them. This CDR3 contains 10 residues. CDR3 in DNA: TGCAGTGCGGACGTGATTGAAGCTTTCTTT. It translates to CSADVIEAFF.

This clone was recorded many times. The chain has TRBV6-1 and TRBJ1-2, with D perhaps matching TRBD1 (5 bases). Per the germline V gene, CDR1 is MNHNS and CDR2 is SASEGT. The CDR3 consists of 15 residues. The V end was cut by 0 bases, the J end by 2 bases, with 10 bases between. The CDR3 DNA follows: TGTGCCAGCAGTGAAGCTCCAGGGAGGAACTATGGCTACACCTTC. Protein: CASSEAPGRNYGYTF.

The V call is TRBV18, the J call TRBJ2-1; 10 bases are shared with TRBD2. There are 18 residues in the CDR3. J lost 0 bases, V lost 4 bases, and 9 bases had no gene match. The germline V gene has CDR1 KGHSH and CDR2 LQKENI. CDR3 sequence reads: CASSQLSGGAFSYNEQFF. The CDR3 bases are TGTGCCAGCTCACAACTAAGCGGGGGGGCCTTCTCCTACAATGAGCAGTTCTTC. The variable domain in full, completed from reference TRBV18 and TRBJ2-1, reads NAGVMQNPRHLVRRRGQEARLRCSPMKGHSHVYWYRQLPEEGLKFMVYLQKENIIDESGMPKERFSAEFPKEGPSILRIQQVVRGDSAAYFCASSQLSGGAFSYNEQFFGPGTRLTVL.

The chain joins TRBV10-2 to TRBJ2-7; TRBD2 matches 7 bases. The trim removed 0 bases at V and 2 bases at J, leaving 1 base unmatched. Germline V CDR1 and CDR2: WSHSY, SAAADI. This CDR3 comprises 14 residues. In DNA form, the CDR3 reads TGCGCCAGCAGTGAGTCGGGGGGGACCTACGAGCAGTACTTC. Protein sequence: CASSESGGTYEQYF.

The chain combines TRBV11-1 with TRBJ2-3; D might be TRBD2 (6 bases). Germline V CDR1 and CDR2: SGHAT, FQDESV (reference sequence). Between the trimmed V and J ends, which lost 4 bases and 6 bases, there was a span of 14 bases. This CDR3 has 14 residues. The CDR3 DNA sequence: TGTGCCAGCAGCTACCTAGGGACTTCGGATACGCAGTATTTT. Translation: CASSYLGTSDTQYF.

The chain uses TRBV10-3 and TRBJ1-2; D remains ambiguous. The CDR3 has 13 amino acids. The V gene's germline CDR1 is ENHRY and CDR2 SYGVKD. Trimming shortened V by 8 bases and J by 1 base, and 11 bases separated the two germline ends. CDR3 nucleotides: TGTGCCATCGCTGAGGACGGTAACTATGGCTACACCTTC. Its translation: CAIAEDGNYGYTF.

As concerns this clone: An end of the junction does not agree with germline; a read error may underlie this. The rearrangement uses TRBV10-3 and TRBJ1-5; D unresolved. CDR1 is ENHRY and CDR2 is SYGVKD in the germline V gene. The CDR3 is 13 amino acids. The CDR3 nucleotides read TGTGCCATCACTGAGGTGGCGAATCAGCCCCAGCATTTT. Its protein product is CAITEVANQPQHF.

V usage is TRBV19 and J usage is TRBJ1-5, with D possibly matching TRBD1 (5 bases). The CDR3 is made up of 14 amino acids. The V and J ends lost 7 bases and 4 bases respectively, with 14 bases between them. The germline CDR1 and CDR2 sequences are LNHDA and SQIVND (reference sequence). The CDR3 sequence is CASKTGRINQPQHF. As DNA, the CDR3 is TGTGCCAGTAAAACGGGACGGATAAATCAGCCCCAGCATTTT.

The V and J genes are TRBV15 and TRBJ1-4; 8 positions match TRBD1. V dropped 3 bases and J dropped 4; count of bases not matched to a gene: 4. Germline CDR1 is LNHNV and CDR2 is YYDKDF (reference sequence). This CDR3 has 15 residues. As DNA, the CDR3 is TGTGCCACCAGCAGGGGACAGGACTTTAATGAAAAACTGTTTTTT. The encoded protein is CATSRGQDFNEKLFF.

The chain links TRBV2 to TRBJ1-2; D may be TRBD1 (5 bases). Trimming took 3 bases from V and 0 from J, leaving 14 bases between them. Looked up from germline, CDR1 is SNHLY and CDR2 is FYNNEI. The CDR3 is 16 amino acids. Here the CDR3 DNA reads TGTGCCAGCAGTGAGAAAGGGGCGAGGACTAACTATGGCTACACCTTC. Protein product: CASSEKGARTNYGYTF. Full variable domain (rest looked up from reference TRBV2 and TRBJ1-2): EPEVTQTPSHQVTQMGQEVILRCVPISNHLYFYWYRQILGQKVEFLVSFYNNEISEKSEIFDDQFSVERPDGSNFTLKIRSTKLEDSAMYFCASSEKGARTNYGYTFGSGTRLTVV.

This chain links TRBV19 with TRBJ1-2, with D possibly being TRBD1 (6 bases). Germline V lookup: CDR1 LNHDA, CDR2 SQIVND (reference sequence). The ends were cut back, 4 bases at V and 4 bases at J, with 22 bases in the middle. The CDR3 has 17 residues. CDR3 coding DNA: TGTGCCAGTAGTAATGAGACAGGAGCCAGGACGATCTATGGCTACACCTTC. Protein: CASSNETGARTIYGYTF.

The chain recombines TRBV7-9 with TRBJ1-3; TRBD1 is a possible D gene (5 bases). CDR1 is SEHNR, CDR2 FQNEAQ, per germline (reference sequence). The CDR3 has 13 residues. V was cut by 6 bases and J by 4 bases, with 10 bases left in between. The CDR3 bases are TGTGCCAGCAGGGGGACCGAAGGAAACACCATATATTTT. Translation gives CASRGTEGNTIYF. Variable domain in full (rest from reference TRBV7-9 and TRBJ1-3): DTGVSQNPRHKITKRGQNVTFRCDPISEHNRLYWYRQTLGQGPEFLTYFQNEAQLEKSRLLSDRFSAERPKGSFSTLEIQRTEQGDSAMYLCASRGTEGNTIYFGEGSWLTVV.

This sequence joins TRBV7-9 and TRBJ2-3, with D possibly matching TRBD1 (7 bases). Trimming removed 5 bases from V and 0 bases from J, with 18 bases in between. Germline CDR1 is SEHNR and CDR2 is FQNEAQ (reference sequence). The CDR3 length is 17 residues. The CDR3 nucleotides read TGTGCCAGCAGCGCCTATCGGGGGACAGCGAGCACAGATACGCAGTATTTT. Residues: CASSAYRGTASTDTQYF.

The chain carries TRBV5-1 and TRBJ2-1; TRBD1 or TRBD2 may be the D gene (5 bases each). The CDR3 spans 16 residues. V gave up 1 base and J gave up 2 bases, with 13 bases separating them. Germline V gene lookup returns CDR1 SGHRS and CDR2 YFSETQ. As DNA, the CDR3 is TGCGCCAGCAGCTTGCGTGTGGGGGAGACCTACAATGAGCAGTTCTTC. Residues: CASSLRVGETYNEQFF.

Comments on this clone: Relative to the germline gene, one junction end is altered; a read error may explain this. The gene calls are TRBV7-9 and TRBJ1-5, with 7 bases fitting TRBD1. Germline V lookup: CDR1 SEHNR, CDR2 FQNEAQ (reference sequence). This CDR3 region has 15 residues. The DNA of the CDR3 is TGTGCCAGCACCTTAGGGGACAGTAGCAATCAGCCCCAGCATTTT. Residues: CASTLGDSSNQPQHF.

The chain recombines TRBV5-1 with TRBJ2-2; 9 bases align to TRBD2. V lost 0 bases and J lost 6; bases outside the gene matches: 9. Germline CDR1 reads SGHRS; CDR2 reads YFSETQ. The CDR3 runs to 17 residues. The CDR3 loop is CASSLGAGGPDSGELFF. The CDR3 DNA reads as TGCGCCAGCAGCTTGGGAGCGGGGGGACCGGATTCCGGGGAGCTGTTTTTT.

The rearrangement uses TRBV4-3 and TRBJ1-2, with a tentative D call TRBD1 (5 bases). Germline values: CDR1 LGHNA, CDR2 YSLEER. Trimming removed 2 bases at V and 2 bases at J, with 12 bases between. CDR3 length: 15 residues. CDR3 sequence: CASSQSPDRNYGYTF. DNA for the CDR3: TGCGCCAGCAGCCAATCCCCCGACAGAAACTATGGCTACACCTTC.

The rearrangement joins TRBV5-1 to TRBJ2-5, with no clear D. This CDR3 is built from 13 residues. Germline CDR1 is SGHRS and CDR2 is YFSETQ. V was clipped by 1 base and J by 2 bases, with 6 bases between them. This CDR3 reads CASSLTTQETQYF. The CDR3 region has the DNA TGCGCCAGCAGCTTGACTACGCAAGAGACCCAGTACTTC.

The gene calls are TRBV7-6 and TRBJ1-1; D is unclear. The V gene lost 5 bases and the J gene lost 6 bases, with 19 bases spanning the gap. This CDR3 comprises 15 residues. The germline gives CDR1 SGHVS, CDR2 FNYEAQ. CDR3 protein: CASSSPGAGKAEAFF. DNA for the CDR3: TGTGCCAGCAGCAGCCCGGGAGCGGGGAAGGCTGAAGCTTTCTTT.